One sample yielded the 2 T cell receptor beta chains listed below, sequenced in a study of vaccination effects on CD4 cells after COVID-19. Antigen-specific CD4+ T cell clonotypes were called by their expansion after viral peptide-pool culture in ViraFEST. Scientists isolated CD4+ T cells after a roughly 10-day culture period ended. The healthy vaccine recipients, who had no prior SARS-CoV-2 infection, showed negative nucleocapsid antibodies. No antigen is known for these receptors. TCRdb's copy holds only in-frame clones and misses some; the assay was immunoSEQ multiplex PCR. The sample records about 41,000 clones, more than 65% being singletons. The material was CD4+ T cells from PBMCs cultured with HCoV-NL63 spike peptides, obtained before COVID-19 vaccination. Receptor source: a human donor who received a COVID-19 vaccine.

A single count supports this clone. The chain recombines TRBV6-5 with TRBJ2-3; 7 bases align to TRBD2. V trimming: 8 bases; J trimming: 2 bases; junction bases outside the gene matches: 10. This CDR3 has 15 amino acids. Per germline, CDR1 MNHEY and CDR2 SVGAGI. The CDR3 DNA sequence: TGTGCCAGCGGTCAACTAGCGCGACCCACAGATACGCAGTATTTT. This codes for CASGQLARPTDTQYF.

The CDR3 protein is CASSVLDSGSETQYF. DNA of the CDR3: TGTGCCAGCAGCGTCCTTGATTCGGGGTCAGAGACCCAGTACTTC. The chain employs TRBV9 and TRBJ2-5; D possibly corresponds to TRBD2 (5 bases). Germline V gene sequence: CDR1 SGDLS, CDR2 YYNGEE. The length of the CDR3 is 15 residues. V gave up 2 bases and J gave up 4 bases, with 15 bases separating them.